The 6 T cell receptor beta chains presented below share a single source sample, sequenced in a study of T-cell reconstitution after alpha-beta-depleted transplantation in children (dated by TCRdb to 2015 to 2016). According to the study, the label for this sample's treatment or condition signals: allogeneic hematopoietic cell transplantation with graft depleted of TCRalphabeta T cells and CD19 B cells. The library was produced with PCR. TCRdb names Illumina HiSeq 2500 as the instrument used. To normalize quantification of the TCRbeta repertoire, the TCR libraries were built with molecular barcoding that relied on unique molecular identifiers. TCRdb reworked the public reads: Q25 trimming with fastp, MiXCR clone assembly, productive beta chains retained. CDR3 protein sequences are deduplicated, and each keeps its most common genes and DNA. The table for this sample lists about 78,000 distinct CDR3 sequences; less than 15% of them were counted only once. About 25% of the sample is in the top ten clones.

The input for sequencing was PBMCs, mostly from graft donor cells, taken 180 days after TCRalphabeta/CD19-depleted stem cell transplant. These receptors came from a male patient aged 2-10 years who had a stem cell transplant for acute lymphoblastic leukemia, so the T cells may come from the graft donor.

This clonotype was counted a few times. The CDR3 DNA follows: TGTGCCAGCAGCTTAAGGGGGGGGTCCCCATATGGCTACACCTTC. It is translated as CASSLRGGSPYGYTF. The chain employs TRBV7-6 and TRBJ1-2, with D perhaps TRBD1 (6 bases). The V gene lost 2 bases and the J gene lost 5 bases, with 15 bases spanning the gap. CDR1 and CDR2 (germline): SGHVS, FNYEAQ. The CDR3 covers 15 residues.

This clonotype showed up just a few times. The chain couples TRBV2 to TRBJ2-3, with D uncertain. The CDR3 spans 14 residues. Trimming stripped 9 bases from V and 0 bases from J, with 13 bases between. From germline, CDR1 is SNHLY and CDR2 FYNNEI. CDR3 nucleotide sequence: TGTGCCAGTGCAGGATTTTATAGCACAGATACGCAGTATTTT. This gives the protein CASAGFYSTDTQYF.

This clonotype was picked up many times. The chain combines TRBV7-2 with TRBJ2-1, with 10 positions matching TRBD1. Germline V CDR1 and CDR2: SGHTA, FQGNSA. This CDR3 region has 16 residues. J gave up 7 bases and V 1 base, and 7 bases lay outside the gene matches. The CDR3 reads CASSLEPGQGLNEQFF. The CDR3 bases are TGTGCCAGCAGCTTAGAGCCGGGACAGGGGTTGAATGAGCAGTTCTTC.

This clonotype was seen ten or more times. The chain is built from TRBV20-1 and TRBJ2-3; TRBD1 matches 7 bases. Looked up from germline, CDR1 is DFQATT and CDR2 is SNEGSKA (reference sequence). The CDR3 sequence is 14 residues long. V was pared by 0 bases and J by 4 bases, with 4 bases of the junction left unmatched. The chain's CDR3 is CSARDHRGPDTQYF. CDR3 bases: TGCAGTGCTAGAGACCACAGGGGCCCAGATACGCAGTATTTT.

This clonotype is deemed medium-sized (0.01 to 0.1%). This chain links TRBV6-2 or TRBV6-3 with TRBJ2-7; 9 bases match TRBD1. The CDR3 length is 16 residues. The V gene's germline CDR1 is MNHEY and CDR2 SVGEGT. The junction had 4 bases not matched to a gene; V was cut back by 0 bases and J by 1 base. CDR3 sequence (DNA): TGTGCCAGCAGTTACTCTGTGGACAGGGGTTCCTACGAGCAGTACTTC. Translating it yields CASSYSVDRGSYEQYF.

CDR3 residues: CASRTRPTSFRTDTQYF. Written as DNA, the CDR3 is TGCGCCAGCAGGACCCGTCCTACTAGTTTCCGCACAGATACGCAGTATTTT. This chain connects TRBV5-1 to TRBJ2-3; possible D gene TRBD2, 5 bases. The CDR3 is 17 residues long. The V gene lost 5 bases and the J gene lost 1 base, with 20 bases spanning the gap. Germline V gene sequence: CDR1 SGHRS, CDR2 YFSETQ.